The 2 T cell receptor beta chains given below trace back to one sample, sequenced in a study of control samples from healthy donors and cancer patients (dated by TCRdb to 2018 to 2021). The library was produced with the immunoSEQ multiplex PCR assay. TCRdb's version of the immuneACCESS table is confined to in-frame rearrangements and falls short of the full clone set. An unresolved V gene accounts for under half of the shortfall where checked; the remainder is of unknown origin. Across this sample there are over 150,000 clones, with more than 85% seen only once. The top ten hold 2% to 2.5% of the sample. The specimen was blood. These receptors came from a woman aged 35 to 49 in good health.

The chain combines TRBV5-1 with TRBJ1-4, with 8 bases lining up with TRBD1. This CDR3 has 13 amino acids. Germline CDR1 is SGHRS and CDR2 is YFSETQ. The junction had 4 bases not matched to a gene; V was cut back by 7 bases and J by 5 bases. This CDR3 reads CASGQGSNEKLFF. The CDR3 coding sequence is TGCGCCAGCGGACAGGGCTCAAATGAAAAACTGTTTTTT.

This chain uses TRBV5-8 with TRBJ1-2; possible D gene TRBD1, 6 bases. Trimming pared 4 bases from V and 7 bases from J, leaving 17 bases between. This CDR3 spans 14 amino acids. The V gene's germline CDR1 is SGHTS and CDR2 YDEGEE. The CDR3 DNA follows: TGTGCCAGCAGCCCTTTCACAGGGAGCGGTGGCTACACCTTC. Protein product: CASSPFTGSGGYTF.